The rows below give T cell receptor beta chains drawn from one sample of a study of CD8+ T cells in alopecia areata. The protocol was immunoSEQ multiplex PCR, while the TCRdb copy is restricted to in-frame clones and leaves out a portion. The sample lists 200,000 to 250,000 clones; under 75% were seen once. Sequenced material: CD4+ T cells sorted from blood, taken at week 4, from a patient treated with tofacitinib. Receptors were obtained from a human donor with alopecia areata. Each CDR3 is given with its conserved first and last residue. Fields, in order: clone size, J gene, D gene, V gene, CDR3 DNA, CDR3 protein. D genes are given only for firm matches. Clone sizes are given selectively: once, few, many, or a class where the clone is expanded.

>.|TRBJ2-2|TRBD1|TRBV19
TGTGCCAGTAGTCCGGGACAGACGAACACCGGGGAGCTGTTTTTT
CASSPGQTNTGELFF
>.|TRBJ2-1|.|TRBV19
TGTGCCAGTAGTCGATCCCAGGCGGAATATGAGCAGTTCTTC
CASSRSQAEYEQFF
>few|TRBJ2-1|TRBD2|TRBV18
TGTGCCAGCTCACCGGGACTAGCGGGCGATGAGCAGTTCTTC
CASSPGLAGDEQFF
>once|TRBJ2-1|.|TRBV4-3
TGCGCCAGCAGCCAAGGGAGGACTACCTTAAATGAGCAGTTCTTC
CASSQGRTTLNEQFF
>.|TRBJ2-2|.|TRBV7-3
TGTGCCAGCAGCCCCGATAACACCGGGGAGCTGTTTTTT
CASSPDNTGELFF
>few|TRBJ2-5|TRBD2|TRBV5-1
TGCGCCAGCAGCCGGGGACTAGCGGGCGGGGGTCTGGAGACCCAGTACTTC
CASSRGLAGGGLETQYF
>.|TRBJ1-5|TRBD1|TRBV27
TGTGCCAGCAGTTCCAGGGGGCCGGAGCAGCCCCAGCATTTT
CASSSRGPEQPQHF
>few|TRBJ1-2|.|TRBV10-3
TGTGCCATCAGTGAGTCGCCGGGGGGCTACACCTTC
CAISESPGGYTF
>.|TRBJ2-1|.|TRBV15
TGTGCCACCGGACAGTCCTACAATGAGCAGTTCTTC
CATGQSYNEQFF
>.|TRBJ1-6|.|TRBV30
TGTGCCTGGGGCCTACCGGGACCCCGGACCCTCCACTTT
CAWGLPGPRTLHF
>.|TRBJ2-7|TRBD2|TRBV6-5
TGTGCCAGCAGTTACCGCCGGGGGGATGCCTCCTACGAGCAGTACTTC
CASSYRRGDASYEQYF
>.|TRBJ2-3|TRBD2|TRBV6-1
TGTGCCAGCAGCGGAGCGGGGAGGACAGATACGCAGTATTTT
CASSGAGRTDTQYF
>.|TRBJ2-1|TRBD1|TRBV2
TGTGCCAGCAGCCGGGACAGAGAGGGTGAGCAGTTCTTC
CASSRDREGEQFF
>.|TRBJ2-7|.|TRBV4-3
TGCGCCAGCAGCCAAGAGGGCCGGGGGAGCTCCTACGAGCAGTACTTC
CASSQEGRGSSYEQYF
>.|TRBJ2-7|.|TRBV11-2
TGTGCCAGCAGCTCAACAGGGACCTACGAGCAGTACTTC
CASSSTGTYEQYF
>few|TRBJ2-7|TRBD2|TRBV4-1
TGCGCCAGCAGCCCGACTTGGGGGGGTATGGGCGAGCAGTACTTC
CASSPTWGGMGEQYF
>few|TRBJ2-2|.|TRBV7-2
TGTGCCAGCAGCTTTTCCAGGACGAACACCGGGGAGCTGTTTTTT
CASSFSRTNTGELFF
>few|TRBJ2-7|.|TRBV10-3
TGTGCCATCAGTGTTAAATCTGGGGCCTACGAGCAGTACTTC
CAISVKSGAYEQYF
>few|TRBJ2-3|.|TRBV5-1
TGCGCCAGCAGACAGGCAGGGTACACAGATACGCAGTATTTT
CASRQAGYTDTQYF
>.|TRBJ2-5|TRBD1|TRBV9
TGTGCCAGCAGCGTAGGGGACAGGGGAGAGACCCAGTACTTC
CASSVGDRGETQYF
>.|TRBJ2-7|TRBD2|TRBV25-1
TGTGCCAGCAATCGGGAGGACGGCTCCTACGAGCAGTACTTC
CASNREDGSYEQYF
>.|TRBJ2-2|.|TRBV9
TGTGCCAGCAGCGTAGGGGGTCCCGGGGAGCTGTTTTTT
CASSVGGPGELFF
>.|TRBJ1-2|.|TRBV30
TGTGCCTGGAGGGCCCCTCTTGGCTCCGGCTACACCTTC
CAWRAPLGSGYTF
>few|TRBJ2-5|TRBD1|TRBV29-1
TGCAGCGTTACGACAGGGGGCTCGGGGGAGACCCAGTACTTC
CSVTTGGSGETQYF
>.|TRBJ2-2|TRBD2|TRBV9
TGTGCCAGCAGCGAGGGACTAGCGGGAGGGACCGGGGAGCTGTTTTTT
CASSEGLAGGTGELFF
>once|TRBJ1-6|.|TRBV13
TGTGCCAGCAGCTCCGACTCACGGTCACCCCTCCACTTT
CASSSDSRSPLHF
>.|TRBJ2-3|TRBD2|TRBV5-1
TGCGCCAGCAGCTTCTCTAGGACTAGCGGGGGAACAGATACGCAGTATTTT
CASSFSRTSGGTDTQYF
>.|TRBJ1-1|.|TRBV30
TGTGCCTCCGTAACAGGGATGAACACTGAAGCTTTCTTT
CASVTGMNTEAFF
>.|TRBJ2-1|.|TRBV7-2
TGTGCCAGCAGCCGCATGACTAACAATGAGCAGTTCTTC
CASSRMTNNEQFF
>.|TRBJ2-1|.|TRBV7-3
TGTGCCAGCAGCTTAACGTGGGGCGACAATGAGCAGTTCTTC
CASSLTWGDNEQFF
>.|TRBJ2-7|.|TRBV29-1
TGCAGCGTTGAAGCAGGCCCCTACGAGCAGTACTTC
CSVEAGPYEQYF
>.|TRBJ1-1|.|TRBV2
TGTGCCAGCTGTGGGGTGGGCACTGAAGCTTTCTTT
CASCGVGTEAFF
>few|TRBJ1-6|.|TRBV19
TGTGCCAGTAGTACCAGTTTGTATAATTCACCCCTCCACTTT
CASSTSLYNSPLHF
>many|TRBJ2-1|TRBD2|TRBV2
TGTGCCAGCAAACGTTCTAGCGGGGACTACAATGAGCAGTTCTTC
CASKRSSGDYNEQFF
>few|TRBJ1-1|.|TRBV18
TGTGCCAGCTCACCGACAGGGAACACTGAAGCTTTCTTT
CASSPTGNTEAFF
>.|TRBJ2-1|.|TRBV7-2
TGTGCCAGCAGCTTAGTAGGGGGGTTGCAGTTCTTC
CASSLVGGLQFF
>few|TRBJ2-1|TRBD2|TRBV29-1
TGCAGCGACGTAGCGGGGGGGCAGGATGAGCAGTTCTTC
CSDVAGGQDEQFF
>once|TRBJ1-3|.|TRBV5-6
TGTGCCAGCAGCTTGGGCCCCCGGTCTGGAAACACCATATATTTT
CASSLGPRSGNTIYF
>few|TRBJ2-3|.|TRBV19
TGTGCCAGTAGTGTCCGGTTTCTGGCAGATACGCAGTATTTT
CASSVRFLADTQYF
>.|TRBJ1-4|.|TRBV11-2
TGTGCCAGCAGCTTAGAGGGGACGGCAACGGCCAGTGAAAAACTGTTTTTT
CASSLEGTATASEKLFF
>.|TRBJ2-1|.|TRBV6-5
TGTGCCAGCAGTGAATGGGCACGGTACAATGAGCAGTTCTTC
CASSEWARYNEQFF
>.|TRBJ1-2|.|TRBV6-1
TGTGCCAGCAGCCCCTCGGAGCTTAACTATGGCTACACCTTC
CASSPSELNYGYTF
>.|TRBJ1-2|.|TRBV7-2
TGTGCCAGCAGCTTATTTCCAGGACAGAACTATGGCTACACCTTC
CASSLFPGQNYGYTF
>once|TRBJ1-2|.|TRBV5-1
TGCGCCAGCAGCTTGGCCGGCCGGGAAGTGTGGGGCTACACCTTC
CASSLAGREVWGYTF